This note documents a single TCR beta chain sequence. The antigen remains undetermined. Germline V lookup: CDR1 SQVTM, CDR2 ANQGSEA. The CDR3 loop spans 14 amino acids. V trimming: 3 bases; J trimming: 12 bases; junction bases outside the gene matches: 14. This sample is drawn from a study of beta chain features in type 1 diabetes. Study-level background: Patient and healthy donor groups were alike in age, gender and cell yields. There were 95 million to 110 million sorted cells examined across all samples. The study's findings and limits: It was among patients, rather than healthy donors, that naive, central memory and Treg TCRB repertoires appeared more similar. It was possible that PCR favored shorter templates, equally so in patients and controls. All four CD4+ subsets from Type 1 diabetes patients carried moderately but significantly shorter TCRB CDR3s.

Expressed TCRB transcripts were sequenced because the isolated RNA had all been reverse transcribed beforehand. Using immunoSEQ multiplex PCR, the repertoire was profiled, and TCRdb retains in-frame clones only, with some absent. Here the sample spans 250,000 to 350,000 clones, around an eighth being singletons. This receptor was taken from a young man with type 1 diabetes. Material for sequencing was naive CD4+ T cells from blood. The chain employs TRBV29-1 and TRBJ2-1, with TRBD2 matching over 7 bases. The CDR3 loop reads CSVEGRATRRGQFF. CDR3 bases: TGCAGCGTTGAGGGGAGGGCGACTCGTCGTGGGCAGTTCTTC.